The clone carrying this T cell receptor beta chain occurred a few times. The antigen is not known. Every bit of the isolated RNA underwent reverse transcription, so sequencing read expressed TCRB transcripts. Data came from immunoSEQ multiplex PCR; TCRdb stores just in-frame clones and leaves some out. In the table there are some 190,000 clones, approximately 7.8% of which are singletons. This entry is derived from a study of beta chain features in type 1 diabetes. Whole-study context: All of the samples together had 85 million to 130 million sorted cells examined. Findings of the study overall: A moderate, significant TCRB CDR3 shortening appeared in type 1 diabetes across four CD4+ subsets. It was possible that PCR favored shorter templates, equally so in patients and controls.

Sorting with CD45RO/CCR7/CD25/CD127/CD95/CD27 yielded naive, central memory, regulatory and stem-like memory CD4+ cells. This TCR was sampled from a woman in her 40s with type 1 diabetes. Material for sequencing was central memory CD4+ T cells from blood.

This chain's CDR3 is CASSEYDRTDGYTF. The DNA of the CDR3 is TGTGCCAGCAGTGAATATGACAGGACAGATGGCTACACCTTC. V usage is TRBV25-1 and J usage is TRBJ1-2, with D possibly matching TRBD1 (6 bases). The CDR3 runs 14 residues. Trimming cost V 0 bases and J 6 bases, with 11 bases left between them. CDR1 and CDR2 (germline): MGHDK, SYGVNS.